This TCR beta chain derives from a study of persistence of HIV-infected CD4 T cells. V was cut by 2 bases and J by 0 bases, with 13 bases left in between. The germline V gene has CDR1 WNHNN and CDR2 SYGVQD (reference sequence). There are 16 residues in the CDR3. Cells were stimulated nonspecifically with anti-CD3/anti-CD28 magnetic beads. Sorting selected CD4+ T cells upregulating both CD40 ligand and CD69. Sequencing used immunoSEQ version 4 in survey mode. TCRdb's table, derived via immunoSEQ multiplex PCR, lists solely in-frame clones and lacks some. This repertoire shows under 50,000 clones, 80% to 95% found once; its top ten account for about 2%. Comment on this clone: Its antigen is unknown.

This rearrangement joins TRBV10-1 to TRBJ1-1, with a weak D call TRBD1 (5 bases). The specimen was CD4+ T cells sorted from PBMCs after approximately 18-hour stimulation, collected from a patient who received antiretroviral therapy. The clonotype originates from an adult man with HIV who was CMV-seropositive. The CDR3, as DNA: TGCGCCAGCAGTGAGGAAACCGGGACCCTGAACACTGAAGCTTTCTTT. Amino acids: CASSEETGTLNTEAFF.